The text below deals with one TCR beta chain. Its antigen is as yet unknown. This record belongs to a study of graft-versus-host responses after intestinal transplantation. The method was immunoSEQ multiplex PCR; TCRdb's version includes in-frame clones alone and lacks a portion of them. The sample has tens of thousands of clones; over 80% are singletons. There are 17 residues in the CDR3. V dropped 5 bases and J dropped 4 bases, with 22 bases sitting between them. Germline V gene sequence: CDR1 SGHDT, CDR2 YYEEEE. Specimen: unstimulated CD8+ T cells sorted from spleen or lymph node cells, collected before intestinal transplant. This chain connects TRBV5-6 to TRBJ2-1; no clear D. This receptor was obtained from a human donor who received an intestinal transplant. DNA for the CDR3: TGTGCCAGCAGTAACCTTAGGACGGGTAATGTTTACAATGAGCAGTTCTTC. Protein product: CASSNLRTGNVYNEQFF.